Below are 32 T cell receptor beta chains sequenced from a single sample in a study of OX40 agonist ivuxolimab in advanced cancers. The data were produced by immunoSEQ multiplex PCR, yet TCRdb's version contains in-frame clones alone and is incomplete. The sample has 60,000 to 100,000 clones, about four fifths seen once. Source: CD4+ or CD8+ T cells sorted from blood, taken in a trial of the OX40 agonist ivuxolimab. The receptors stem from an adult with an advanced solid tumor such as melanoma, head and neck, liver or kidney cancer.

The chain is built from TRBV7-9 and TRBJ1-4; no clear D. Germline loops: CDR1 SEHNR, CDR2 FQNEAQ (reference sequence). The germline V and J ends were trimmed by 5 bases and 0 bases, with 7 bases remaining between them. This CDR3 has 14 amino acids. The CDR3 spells CASSLSATNEKLFF. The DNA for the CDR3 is TGTGCCAGCAGCCTTTCGGCAACTAATGAAAAACTGTTTTTT.

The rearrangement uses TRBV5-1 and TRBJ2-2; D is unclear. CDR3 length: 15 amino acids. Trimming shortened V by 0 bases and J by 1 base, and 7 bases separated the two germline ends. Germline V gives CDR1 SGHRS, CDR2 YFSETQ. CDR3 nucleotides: TGCGCCAGCAGCTTGGTCTCCCGGAACACCGGGGAGCTGTTTTTT. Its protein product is CASSLVSRNTGELFF.

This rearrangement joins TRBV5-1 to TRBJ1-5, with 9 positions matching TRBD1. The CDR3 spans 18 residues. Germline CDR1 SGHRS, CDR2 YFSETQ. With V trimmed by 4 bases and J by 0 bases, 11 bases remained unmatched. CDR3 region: CASSSVRDRVYSNQPQHF. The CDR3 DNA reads TGCGCCAGCAGCAGTGTCCGGGACAGGGTGTATAGCAATCAGCCCCAGCATTTT. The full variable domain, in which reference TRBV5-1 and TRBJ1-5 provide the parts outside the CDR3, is KAGVTQTPRYLIKTRGQQVTLSCSPISGHRSVSWYQQTPGQGLQFLFEYFSETQRNKGNFPGRFSGRQFSNSRSEMNVSTLELGDSALYLCASSSVRDRVYSNQPQHFGDGTRLSIL.

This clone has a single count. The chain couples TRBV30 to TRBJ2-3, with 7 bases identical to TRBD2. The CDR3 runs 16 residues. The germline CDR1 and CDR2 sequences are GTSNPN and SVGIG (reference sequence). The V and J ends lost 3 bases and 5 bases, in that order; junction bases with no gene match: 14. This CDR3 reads CAWSSGRTRLEDTQYF. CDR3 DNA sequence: TGTGCCTGGAGCTCGGGACGGACTAGGTTGGAAGATACGCAGTATTTT.

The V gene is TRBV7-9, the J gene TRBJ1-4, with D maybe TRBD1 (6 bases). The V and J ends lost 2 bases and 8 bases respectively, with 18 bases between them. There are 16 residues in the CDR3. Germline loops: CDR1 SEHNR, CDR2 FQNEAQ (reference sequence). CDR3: CASSLMRLDSGEKLFF. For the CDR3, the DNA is TGTGCCAGCAGCTTAATGCGGTTGGACAGCGGAGAAAAACTGTTTTTT.

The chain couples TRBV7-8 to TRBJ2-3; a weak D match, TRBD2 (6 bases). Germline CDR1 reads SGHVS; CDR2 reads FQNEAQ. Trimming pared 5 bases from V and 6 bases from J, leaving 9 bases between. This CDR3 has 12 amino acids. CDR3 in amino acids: CASSRDFDTQYF. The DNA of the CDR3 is TGTGCCAGCAGCCGGGACTTCGATACGCAGTATTTT.

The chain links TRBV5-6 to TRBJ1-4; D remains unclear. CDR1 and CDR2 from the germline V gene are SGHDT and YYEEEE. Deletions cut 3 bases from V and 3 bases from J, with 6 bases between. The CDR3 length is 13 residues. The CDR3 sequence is CASSWYPNEKLFF. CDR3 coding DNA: TGTGCCAGCAGCTGGTACCCTAATGAAAAACTGTTTTTT.

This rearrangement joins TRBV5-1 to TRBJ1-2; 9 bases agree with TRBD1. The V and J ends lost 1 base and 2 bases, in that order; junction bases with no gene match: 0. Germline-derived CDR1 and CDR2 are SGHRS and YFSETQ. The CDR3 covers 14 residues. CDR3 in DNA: TGCGCCAGCAGCTTGACAGGGGGCAACTATGGCTACACCTTC. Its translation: CASSLTGGNYGYTF.

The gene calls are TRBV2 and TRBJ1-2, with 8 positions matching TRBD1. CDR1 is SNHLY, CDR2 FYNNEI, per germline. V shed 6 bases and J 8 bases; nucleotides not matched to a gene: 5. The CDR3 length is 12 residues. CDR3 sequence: CASRTQGGGYTF. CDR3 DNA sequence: TGTGCCAGCAGGACACAGGGGGGCGGCTACACCTTC.

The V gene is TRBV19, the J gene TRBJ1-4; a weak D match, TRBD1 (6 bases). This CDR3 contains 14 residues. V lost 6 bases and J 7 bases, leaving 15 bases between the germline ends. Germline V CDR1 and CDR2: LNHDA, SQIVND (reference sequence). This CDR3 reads CASRSDRLTEKLFF. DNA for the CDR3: TGTGCCAGTAGGTCGGACAGACTGACTGAAAAACTGTTTTTT.

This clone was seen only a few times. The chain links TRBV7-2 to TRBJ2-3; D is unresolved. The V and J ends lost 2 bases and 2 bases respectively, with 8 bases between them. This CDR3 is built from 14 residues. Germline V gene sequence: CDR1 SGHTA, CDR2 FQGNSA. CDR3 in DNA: TGTGCCAGCAGCTTAAGTTACAACACAGATACGCAGTATTTT. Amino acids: CASSLSYNTDTQYF.

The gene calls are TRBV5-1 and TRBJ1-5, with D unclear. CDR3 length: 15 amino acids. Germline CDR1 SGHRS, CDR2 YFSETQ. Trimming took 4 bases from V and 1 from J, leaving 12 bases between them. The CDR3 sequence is CASSPDTGSNQPQHF. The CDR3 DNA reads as TGCGCCAGCAGCCCAGACACCGGGAGCAATCAGCCCCAGCATTTT. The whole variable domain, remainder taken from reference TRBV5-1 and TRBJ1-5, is KAGVTQTPRYLIKTRGQQVTLSCSPISGHRSVSWYQQTPGQGLQFLFEYFSETQRNKGNFPGRFSGRQFSNSRSEMNVSTLELGDSALYLCASSPDTGSNQPQHFGDGTRLSIL.

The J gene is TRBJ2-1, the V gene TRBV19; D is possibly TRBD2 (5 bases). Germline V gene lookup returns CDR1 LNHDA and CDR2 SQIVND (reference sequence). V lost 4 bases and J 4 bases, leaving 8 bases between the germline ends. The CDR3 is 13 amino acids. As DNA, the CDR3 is TGTGCCAGTAGTACAACTAGATACAATGAGCAGTTCTTC. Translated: CASSTTRYNEQFF.

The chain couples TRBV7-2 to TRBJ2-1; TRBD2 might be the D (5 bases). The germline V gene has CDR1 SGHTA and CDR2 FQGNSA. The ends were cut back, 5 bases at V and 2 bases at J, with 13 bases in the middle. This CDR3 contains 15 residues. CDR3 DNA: TGTGCCAGCAGCGGGCCGGGGTCAACCTACAATGAGCAGTTCTTC. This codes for CASSGPGSTYNEQFF.

CDR3 coding DNA: TGTGCCAGCAGTCCTGCCTTCTCTGGGGCCAACGTCCTGACTTTC. Amino acids: CASSPAFSGANVLTF. The chain combines TRBV28 with TRBJ2-6; D is unclear. Germline assignment: CDR1 MDHEN and CDR2 SYDVKM. V lost 5 bases and J 0 bases, leaving 8 bases between the germline ends. The CDR3 is 15 amino acids.

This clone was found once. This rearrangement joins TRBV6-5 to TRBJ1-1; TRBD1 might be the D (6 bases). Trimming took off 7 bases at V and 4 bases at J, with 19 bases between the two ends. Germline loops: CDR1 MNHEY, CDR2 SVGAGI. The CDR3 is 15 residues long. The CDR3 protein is CASNPQGLILTEAFF. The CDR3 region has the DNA TGTGCCAGCAATCCACAGGGTTTGATCCTCACTGAAGCTTTCTTT.

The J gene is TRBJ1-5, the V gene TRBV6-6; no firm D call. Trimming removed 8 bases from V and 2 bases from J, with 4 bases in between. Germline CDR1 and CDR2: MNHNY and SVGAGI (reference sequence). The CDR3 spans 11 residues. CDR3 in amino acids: CASSGNQPQHF. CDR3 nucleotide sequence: TGTGCCAGCTCTGGCAATCAGCCCCAGCATTTT.

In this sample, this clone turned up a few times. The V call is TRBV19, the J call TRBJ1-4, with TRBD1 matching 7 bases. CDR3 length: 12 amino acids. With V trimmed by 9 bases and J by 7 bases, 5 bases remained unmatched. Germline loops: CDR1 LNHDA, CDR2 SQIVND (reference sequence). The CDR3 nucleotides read TGTGCCAGCAGGGGGAGAGGTGAAAAACTGTTTTTT. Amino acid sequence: CASRGRGEKLFF. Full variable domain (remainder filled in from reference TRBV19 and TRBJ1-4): DGGITQSPKYLFRKEGQNVTLSCEQNLNHDAMYWYRQDPGQGLRLIYYSQIVNDFQKGDIAEGYSVSREKKESFPLTVTSAQKNPTAFYLCASRGRGEKLFFGSGTQLSVL.

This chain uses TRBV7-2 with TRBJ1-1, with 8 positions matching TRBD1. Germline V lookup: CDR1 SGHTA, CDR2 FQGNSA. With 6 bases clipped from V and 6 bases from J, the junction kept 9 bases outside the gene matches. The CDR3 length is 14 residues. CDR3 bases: TGTGCCAGCAGTGCCCAGGGGGCCGGGGCTGAAGCTTTCTTT. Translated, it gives CASSAQGAGAEAFF.

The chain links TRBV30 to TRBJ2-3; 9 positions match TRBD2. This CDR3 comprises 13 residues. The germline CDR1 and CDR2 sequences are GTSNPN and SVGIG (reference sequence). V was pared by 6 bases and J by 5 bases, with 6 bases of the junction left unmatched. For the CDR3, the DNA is TGTGCCTGCTCAGCACTAGCGGGAGATACGCAGTATTTT. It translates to CACSALAGDTQYF.

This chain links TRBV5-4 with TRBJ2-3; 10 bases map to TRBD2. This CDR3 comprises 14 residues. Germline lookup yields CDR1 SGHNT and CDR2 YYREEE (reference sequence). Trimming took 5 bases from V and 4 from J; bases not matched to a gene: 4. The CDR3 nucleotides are TGTGCCAGCAGTCTAGCGGGAGTTCCAGATACGCAGTATTTT. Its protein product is CASSLAGVPDTQYF.

The CDR3 coding sequence is TGTGCCAGCAGCCCCGTCGGGACAGGGGTTCGGTACAATGAGCAGTTCTTC. Protein sequence: CASSPVGTGVRYNEQFF. This chain joins TRBV7-2 and TRBJ2-1; 10 positions agree with TRBD1. Germline lookup yields CDR1 SGHTA and CDR2 FQGNSA. This CDR3 contains 17 residues. Losses at the gene ends were 5 bases for V and 4 bases for J; bases not matched to a gene: 11.

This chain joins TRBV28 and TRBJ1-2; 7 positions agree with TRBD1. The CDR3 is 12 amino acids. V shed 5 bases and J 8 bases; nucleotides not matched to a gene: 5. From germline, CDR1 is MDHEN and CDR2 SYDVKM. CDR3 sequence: CASSMTGRGYTF. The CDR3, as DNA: TGTGCCAGCAGTATGACAGGGCGCGGCTACACCTTC.

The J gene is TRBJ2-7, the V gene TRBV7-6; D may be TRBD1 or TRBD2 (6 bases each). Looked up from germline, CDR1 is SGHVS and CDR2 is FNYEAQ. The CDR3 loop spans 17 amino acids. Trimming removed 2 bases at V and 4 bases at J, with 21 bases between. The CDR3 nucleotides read TGTGCCAGCAGCTTACGAACAGGGTTGAGGGGGAGGTACGAGCAGTACTTC. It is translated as CASSLRTGLRGRYEQYF.

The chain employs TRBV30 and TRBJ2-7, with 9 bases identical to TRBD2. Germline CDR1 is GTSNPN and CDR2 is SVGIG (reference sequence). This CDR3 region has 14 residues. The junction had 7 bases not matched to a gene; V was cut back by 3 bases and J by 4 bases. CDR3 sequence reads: CAWRAPSGVYEQYF. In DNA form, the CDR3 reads TGTGCCTGGAGAGCCCCTAGCGGGGTGTACGAGCAGTACTTC.

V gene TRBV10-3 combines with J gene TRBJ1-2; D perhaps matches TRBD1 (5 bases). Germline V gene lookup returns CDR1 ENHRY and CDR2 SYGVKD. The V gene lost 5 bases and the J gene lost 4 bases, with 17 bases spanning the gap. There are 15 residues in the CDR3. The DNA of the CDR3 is TGTGCCATCAGTCGCGGGGGAGGGCAGCCCTATGGCTACACCTTC. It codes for CAISRGGGQPYGYTF.

The CDR3 loop reads CSARHGTEQFF. The CDR3 bases are TGCAGTGCTAGACACGGGACTGAGCAGTTCTTC. The chain has TRBV20-1 and TRBJ2-1; D may be TRBD1 or TRBD2 (5 bases each). The germline V gene encodes CDR1 DFQATT and CDR2 SNEGSKA (reference sequence). The CDR3 runs 11 residues. The V gene lost 2 bases and the J gene lost 9 bases, with 8 bases spanning the gap.

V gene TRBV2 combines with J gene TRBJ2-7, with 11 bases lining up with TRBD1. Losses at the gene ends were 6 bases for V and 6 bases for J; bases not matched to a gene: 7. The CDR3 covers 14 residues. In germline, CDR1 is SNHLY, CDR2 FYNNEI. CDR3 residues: CASSARDRGGEQYF. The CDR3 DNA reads TGTGCCAGCAGCGCTCGGGACAGGGGGGGCGAGCAGTACTTC.

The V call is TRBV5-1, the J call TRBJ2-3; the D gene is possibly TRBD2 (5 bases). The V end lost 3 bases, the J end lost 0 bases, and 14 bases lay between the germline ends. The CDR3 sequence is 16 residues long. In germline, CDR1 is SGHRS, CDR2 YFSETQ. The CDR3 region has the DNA TGCGCCAGCAGCTCGGCAAGCGGAATTAGCACAGATACGCAGTATTTT. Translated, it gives CASSSASGISTDTQYF. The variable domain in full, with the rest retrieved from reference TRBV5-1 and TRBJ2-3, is KAGVTQTPRYLIKTRGQQVTLSCSPISGHRSVSWYQQTPGQGLQFLFEYFSETQRNKGNFPGRFSGRQFSNSRSEMNVSTLELGDSALYLCASSSASGISTDTQYFGPGTRLTVL.

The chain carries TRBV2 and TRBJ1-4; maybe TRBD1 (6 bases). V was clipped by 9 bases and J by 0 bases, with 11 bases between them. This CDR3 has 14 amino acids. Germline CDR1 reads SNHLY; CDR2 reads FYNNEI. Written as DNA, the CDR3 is TGTGCCAGTACGGACAGCACAACTAATGAAAAACTGTTTTTT. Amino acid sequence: CASTDSTTNEKLFF.

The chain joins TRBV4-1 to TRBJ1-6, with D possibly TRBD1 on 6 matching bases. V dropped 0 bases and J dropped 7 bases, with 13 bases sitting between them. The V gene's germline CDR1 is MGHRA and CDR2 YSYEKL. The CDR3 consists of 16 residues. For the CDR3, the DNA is TGCGCCAGCAGCCAAGACGGACAGCCGGGAAATTCACCCCTCCACTTT. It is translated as CASSQDGQPGNSPLHF.

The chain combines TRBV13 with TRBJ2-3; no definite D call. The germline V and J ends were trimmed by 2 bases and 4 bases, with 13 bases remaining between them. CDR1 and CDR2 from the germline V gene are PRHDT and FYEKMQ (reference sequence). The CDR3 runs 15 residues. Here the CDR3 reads CASSLIRERADTQYF. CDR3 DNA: TGTGCCAGCAGCTTAATTAGGGAAAGGGCAGATACGCAGTATTTT.